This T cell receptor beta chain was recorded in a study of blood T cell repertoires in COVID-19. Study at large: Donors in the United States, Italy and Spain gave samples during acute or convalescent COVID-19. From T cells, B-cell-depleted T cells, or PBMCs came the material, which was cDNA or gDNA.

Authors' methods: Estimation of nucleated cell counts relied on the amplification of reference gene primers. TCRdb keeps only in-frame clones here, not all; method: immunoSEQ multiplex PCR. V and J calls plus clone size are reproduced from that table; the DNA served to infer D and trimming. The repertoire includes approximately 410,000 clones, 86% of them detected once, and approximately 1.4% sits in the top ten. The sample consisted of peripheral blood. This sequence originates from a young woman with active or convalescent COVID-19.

The CDR3 DNA follows: TGTGCCAGCAGTGAAGCAACCCTGGCAAAACTGTTTTTT. Its protein is CASSEATLAKLFF. The rearrangement uses TRBV6-1 and TRBJ1-4; D not resolved. V lost 0 bases, J lost 10 bases, and 9 bases lay in between. The length of the CDR3 is 13 residues. The germline V gene encodes CDR1 MNHNS and CDR2 SASEGT.